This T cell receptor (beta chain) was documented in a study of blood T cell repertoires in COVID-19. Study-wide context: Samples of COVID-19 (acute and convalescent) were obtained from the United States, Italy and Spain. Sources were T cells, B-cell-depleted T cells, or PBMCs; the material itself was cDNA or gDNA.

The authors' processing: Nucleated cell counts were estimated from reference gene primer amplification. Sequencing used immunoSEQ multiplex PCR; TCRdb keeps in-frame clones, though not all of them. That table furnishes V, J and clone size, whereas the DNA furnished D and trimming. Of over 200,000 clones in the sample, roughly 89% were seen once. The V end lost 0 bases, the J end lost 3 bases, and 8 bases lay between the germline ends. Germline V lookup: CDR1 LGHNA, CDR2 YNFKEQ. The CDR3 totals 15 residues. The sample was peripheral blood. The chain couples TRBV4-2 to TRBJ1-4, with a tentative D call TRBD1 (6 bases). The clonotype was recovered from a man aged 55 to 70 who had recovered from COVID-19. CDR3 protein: CASSQEGHPNEKLFF. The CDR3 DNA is TGTGCCAGCAGCCAAGAGGGACACCCTAATGAAAAACTGTTTTTT.